This T cell receptor (beta chain) derives from a study of cytomegalovirus exposure and HLA in healthy donors. The study's findings and limits: According to a subsequent analysis, TCR clusters from the first cohort were inclined to appear together in the 120 validation repertoires.

Only in-frame clones appear in the TCRdb table, and some are missing; sequencing was by immunoSEQ multiplex PCR. The repertoire holds approximately 260,000 clones, with approximately 83% as singletons. This CDR3 contains 14 residues. The ends lost 6 bases at V and 9 bases at J; junction bases unmatched: 11. Germline values: CDR1 GTSNPN, CDR2 SVGIG (reference sequence). Remarks on this clone: Its antigen is not identified.

This sequence originates from a woman aged 30 to 39 in good health and CMV-seropositive. The V and J genes are TRBV30 and TRBJ2-1, with 10 bases that match TRBD2. The specimen was PBMCs. CDR3 residues: CACRILAGAGEQFF. The CDR3 DNA follows: TGTGCCTGCCGTATCCTAGCGGGAGCTGGTGAGCAGTTCTTC.